The clone carrying this TCR beta chain was seen a few times. What it binds is unknown. This CDR3 spans 14 amino acids. The germline V gene has CDR1 KGHSH and CDR2 LQKENI. Trimming removed 0 bases from V and 8 bases from J, with 13 bases in between. Adults with ileal or ileocolonic Crohn's disease and an indication for resection were eligible. Method: immunoSEQ multiplex PCR; TCRdb's copy keeps in-frame clones and lacks some. The repertoire includes some 15,000 clones, approximately 80% of them detected once, and 6.5% sits in the top ten. This sample is drawn from a study of T cell repertoires in ileal Crohn's disease. Study in general: At surgery, 30% to 40% of patients smoked, with median disease duration 7.9 years.

Overall study findings and caveats: Compared with non-smokers, active smokers at surgery showed more clonal expansions. Endoscopic recurrence occurred in every patient whose clonality exceeded 26.8%.

The gene calls are TRBV18 and TRBJ1-2; D is perhaps TRBD1 (5 bases). The origin of this receptor is an adult with Crohn's disease. The sample consisted of ileal tissue. CDR3 coding DNA: TGTGCCAGCTCACCACCGGAGGGGTGGTGGGGCTACACCTTC. It encodes CASSPPEGWWGYTF.